What follows describes a single T cell receptor beta chain. The sample originates from a study of long-term antiretroviral therapy in people with HIV. This was the immunoSEQ v3.0 assay at survey level. Method: immunoSEQ multiplex PCR; TCRdb's copy keeps in-frame clones and lacks some. The sample holds more than 20,000 clones; under 90% are singletons and the top ten take about 3.4%. Inclusion required at least two post-ART and at least one pre-ART PBMC samples. In germline, CDR1 is LGHNA, CDR2 YNFKEQ. The V end lost 6 bases, the J end lost 8 bases, and 16 bases lay between the germline ends. The CDR3 contains 14 residues.

The chain is built from TRBV4-2 and TRBJ1-4; no definite D call. The source of this sequence is a woman in her fifties or sixties with HIV. Sequencing was performed on unsorted PBMCs, taken 1.9 years after starting antiretroviral therapy. Here the CDR3 reads CASSPHQEVEKLFF. The CDR3 DNA reads as TGTGCCAGCAGTCCTCACCAGGAGGTCGAAAAACTGTTTTTT.